These T cell receptor beta chains were read from a single sample in a study of T-cell memory formation after mild COVID-19. TCRdb called the 5' RACE reads again in MiXCR, with one record for every CDR3 protein. The profile shows 290,000 or so distinct CDR3 sequences, approximately 19% of them singletons. Material: PBMCs or a T cell subset sorted from them (not recorded which). The source is a man aged 18-30 years who had mild COVID-19 (a few samples of this study predate the infection). Cell type and time point are not known. Each CDR3 is given with its conserved first and last residue.

V gene: TRBV21-1; J gene: TRBJ2-2; CDR3 protein: CASSKARPDWDGEGPDGALFF
V gene: TRBV7-2; J gene: TRBJ2-5; CDR3 protein: CASSQHTETQYF
V gene: TRBV14; J gene: TRBJ1-3; CDR3 protein: CASSRTSLHFSGNTIYF
V gene: TRBV7-6; J gene: TRBJ2-5; CDR3 protein: CASSWGYRGQETQYF
V gene: TRBV5-1; J gene: TRBJ1-1; CDR3 protein: CASSRGQANTEAFF
V gene: TRBV18; J gene: TRBJ2-6; CDR3 protein: CASSPGTARSGANVLTF
V gene: TRBV7-6; J gene: TRBJ2-3; CDR3 protein: CASSLGSTSGGTDTQYF
V gene: TRBV28; J gene: TRBJ1-4; CDR3 protein: CASSARGRSEKLFF
V gene: TRBV6-2/TRBV6-3; J gene: TRBJ2-7; CDR3 protein: CASSDPVSRPFSYEQYF
V gene: TRBV5-4; J gene: TRBJ2-7; CDR3 protein: CASSLGAGPEQYF
V gene: TRBV20-1; J gene: TRBJ2-1; CDR3 protein: CSALSQGRGHNEQFF
V gene: TRBV5-5; J gene: TRBJ2-7; CDR3 protein: CASSGGQTYEQYF
V gene: TRBV19; J gene: TRBJ2-1; CDR3 protein: CASSTPSYNEQFF
V gene: TRBV4-3; J gene: TRBJ2-3; CDR3 protein: CASSQVWERGADTDTQYF
V gene: TRBV7-9; J gene: TRBJ1-2; CDR3 protein: CASRSTGSYGYTF
V gene: TRBV27; J gene: TRBJ2-2; CDR3 protein: CASKPGQQWTGELFF
V gene: TRBV7-2; J gene: TRBJ2-4; CDR3 protein: CASSPARSKNIQYF
V gene: TRBV4-3; J gene: TRBJ1-4; CDR3 protein: CASSQELQGQSNF
V gene: TRBV7-6; J gene: TRBJ2-3; CDR3 protein: CASSSAVGWTQYF
V gene: TRBV7-9; J gene: TRBJ1-1; CDR3 protein: CASSFRDRKNTEAFF
V gene: TRBV27; J gene: TRBJ2-3; CDR3 protein: CASSRRFYGDTQYF
V gene: TRBV5-6; J gene: TRBJ1-5; CDR3 protein: CASSLGAGRFSNQPQHF
V gene: TRBV10-3; J gene: TRBJ2-5; CDR3 protein: CAISAGQGRETQYF
V gene: TRBV29-1; J gene: TRBJ2-3; CDR3 protein: CSVTGTGYGTQYF
V gene: TRBV6-5; J gene: TRBJ2-7; CDR3 protein: CASSPTGLYEQYF
V gene: TRBV4-1; J gene: TRBJ1-2; CDR3 protein: CASSLYRRNYTF
V gene: TRBV20-1; J gene: TRBJ1-1; CDR3 protein: CSARGIGGNTEAFF
V gene: TRBV7-9; J gene: TRBJ1-5; CDR3 protein: CASSWTGSNQPQHF
V gene: TRBV5-6; J gene: TRBJ2-1; CDR3 protein: CASNPLTGDEQFF
V gene: TRBV7-2; J gene: TRBJ1-2; CDR3 protein: CASSLAGGQGTVSGGYTF
V gene: TRBV7-9; J gene: TRBJ2-1; CDR3 protein: CASSPSTGGGHEQFF
V gene: TRBV28; J gene: TRBJ2-7; CDR3 protein: CASSLLQGDYEQYF
V gene: TRBV24-1; J gene: TRBJ2-3; CDR3 protein: CATSDLGTGLEGSPQYF
V gene: TRBV7-9; J gene: TRBJ1-1; CDR3 protein: CASSLGTGHTEAFF
V gene: TRBV10-3; J gene: TRBJ1-6; CDR3 protein: CATAGQGSNSPLHF
V gene: TRBV6-5; J gene: TRBJ1-1; CDR3 protein: CASSYSFRLNWNTEAFF
V gene: TRBV7-2; J gene: TRBJ1-1; CDR3 protein: CASSLRAGQYTEAFF
V gene: TRBV5-4; J gene: TRBJ2-7; CDR3 protein: CASSSPAGRDYEQYF
V gene: TRBV19; J gene: TRBJ1-1; CDR3 protein: CASSMQPNTEAFF
V gene: TRBV5-1; J gene: TRBJ2-1; CDR3 protein: CASSPQTSGTGDEQFF
V gene: TRBV5-1; J gene: TRBJ1-1; CDR3 protein: CASSATKGMNTEAFF
V gene: TRBV12-3/TRBV12-4; J gene: TRBJ2-2; CDR3 protein: CASGPPRQRNTGELFF
V gene: TRBV6-6; J gene: TRBJ2-7; CDR3 protein: CASSPSGDLSYEQYF
V gene: TRBV5-1; J gene: TRBJ2-3; CDR3 protein: CASGDRALTDTQYF
V gene: TRBV7-2; J gene: TRBJ2-7; CDR3 protein: CASSLGREYEQYF
V gene: TRBV3-1; J gene: TRBJ1-5; CDR3 protein: CASSHRGGANQPQHF
V gene: TRBV12-3/TRBV12-4; J gene: TRBJ2-1; CDR3 protein: CASRRVDEQFF
V gene: TRBV7-3; J gene: TRBJ2-2; CDR3 protein: CASSRRGGVELFF
V gene: TRBV5-1; J gene: TRBJ2-3; CDR3 protein: CASSLVSPDTQYF
V gene: TRBV29-1; J gene: TRBJ2-7; CDR3 protein: CSVGIPYEQYF
V gene: TRBV6-5; J gene: TRBJ1-1; CDR3 protein: CASSHPIGVVAFF
V gene: TRBV12-3/TRBV12-4; J gene: TRBJ2-3; CDR3 protein: CASSSPIAGTQYF
V gene: TRBV7-9; J gene: TRBJ2-4; CDR3 protein: CASSPGRKAKNIQYF